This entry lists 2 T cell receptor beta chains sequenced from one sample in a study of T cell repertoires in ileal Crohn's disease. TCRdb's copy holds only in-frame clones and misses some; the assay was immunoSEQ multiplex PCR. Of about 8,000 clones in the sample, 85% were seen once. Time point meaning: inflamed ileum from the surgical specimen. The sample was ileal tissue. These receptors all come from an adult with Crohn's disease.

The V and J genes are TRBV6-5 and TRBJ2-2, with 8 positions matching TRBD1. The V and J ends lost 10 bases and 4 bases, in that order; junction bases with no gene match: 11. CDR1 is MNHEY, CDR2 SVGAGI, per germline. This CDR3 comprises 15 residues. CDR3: CAIRESGGVTGELFF. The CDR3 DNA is TGTGCCATCCGAGAATCAGGGGGCGTCACCGGGGAGCTGTTTTTT.

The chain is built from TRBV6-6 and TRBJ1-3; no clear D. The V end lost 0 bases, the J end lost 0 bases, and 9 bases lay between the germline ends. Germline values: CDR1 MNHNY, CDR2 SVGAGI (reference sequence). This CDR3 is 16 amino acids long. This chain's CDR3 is CASSYSGTNSGNTIYF. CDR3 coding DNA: TGTGCCAGCAGTTACTCGGGAACCAACTCTGGAAACACCATATATTTT.